This T cell receptor beta chain stems from a study of blood T cell repertoires in COVID-19. Study context: The United States, Italy and Spain supplied acute and convalescent COVID-19 samples.

The CDR3 covers 16 residues. V was cut by 0 bases and J by 9 bases, with 16 bases left in between. Germline V CDR1 and CDR2: SGHNT, YYREEE (reference sequence). Clones were read by immunoSEQ multiplex PCR, and TCRdb kept only the in-frame ones, dropping some. The sample consists of about 670,000 clones, 90% of them appearing once. The table lists this clone with a few counts. The sample was peripheral blood. This TCR derives from a woman between 18 and 29 years old with acute or convalescent COVID-19. The chain couples TRBV5-4 to TRBJ1-6; D is possibly TRBD1 (5 bases). The DNA of the CDR3 is TGTGCCAGCAGCTTGGGCCCGGGAGGGGATGGTTCACCCCTCCACTTT. The encoded protein is CASSLGPGGDGSPLHF.